A selection of T cell receptor beta chains follows, all from one sample in a study of early T cells in non-severe SARS-CoV-2 infection. MiXCR, applied by TCRdb to the 5' RACE reads, yields one record per CDR3 protein. Among about 34,000 distinct CDR3 sequences, 6% to 7% were seen once, and the ten largest hold around 7.1%. The source material was whole blood. These receptors were taken from an adult who was a healthcare worker with PCR-confirmed SARS-CoV-2 infection or an uninfected control (not recorded which). The CDR3 runs from the conserved cysteine through the conserved F or W. The order of the fields is V gene, clone size, J gene, D gene, CDR3 protein, CDR3 DNA. D genes are given only for firm matches. For some rows the clone size is stated as once, few or many, or as a class when expanded; others skip it.

V gene: TRBV6-1; clone size: many; J gene: TRBJ1-1; D gene: NA; CDR3 protein: CASSERGNTEAFF; CDR3 DNA: TGTGCCAGCAGTGAACGCGGGAACACTGAAGCTTTCTTT
V gene: TRBV6-5; clone size: many; J gene: TRBJ1-1; D gene: TRBD1; CDR3 protein: CASSSPGTGGIAFF; CDR3 DNA: TGTGCCAGCAGCTCCCCCGGGACAGGGGGCATAGCTTTCTTT
V gene: TRBV7-2; clone size: few; J gene: TRBJ2-7; D gene: TRBD2; CDR3 protein: CASSLVWEGYEQYF; CDR3 DNA: TGTGCCAGCAGCTTAGTTTGGGAGGGTTACGAGCAGTACTTC
V gene: TRBV7-9; clone size: many; J gene: TRBJ2-3; D gene: TRBD2; CDR3 protein: CASSPTRASGGTDTQYF; CDR3 DNA: TGTGCCAGCAGCCCAACCCGGGCCAGCGGGGGCACAGATACGCAGTATTTT
V gene: TRBV5-1; clone size: many; J gene: TRBJ2-1; D gene: TRBD2; CDR3 protein: CASSTLGTSYNEQFF; CDR3 DNA: TGCGCCAGCAGCACGCTCGGGACTAGCTACAATGAGCAGTTCTTC
V gene: TRBV5-6; clone size: many; J gene: TRBJ1-6; D gene: TRBD1; CDR3 protein: CASSYPDRDNSPLHF; CDR3 DNA: TGTGCCAGCAGCTACCCCGACAGGGATAATTCACCCCTCCACTTT
V gene: TRBV11-2; clone size: many; J gene: TRBJ2-3; D gene: NA; CDR3 protein: CASSLSSGKADTQYF; CDR3 DNA: TGTGCCAGCAGCTTATCTTCAGGGAAGGCGGATACGCAGTATTTT
V gene: TRBV4-3; clone size: many; J gene: TRBJ1-4; D gene: NA; CDR3 protein: CASSQDPGSGGEKLFF; CDR3 DNA: TGCGCCAGCAGCCAAGATCCAGGGTCAGGAGGTGAAAAACTGTTTTTT
V gene: TRBV7-8; clone size: many; J gene: TRBJ1-6; D gene: NA; CDR3 protein: CASSFPPATKPSPLHF; CDR3 DNA: TGTGCCAGCAGCTTCCCTCCGGCCACCAAACCTTCACCCCTCCACTTT
V gene: TRBV28; clone size: many; J gene: TRBJ1-4; D gene: NA; CDR3 protein: CASSLPGADEKLFF; CDR3 DNA: TGTGCCAGCAGTTTACCGGGGGCGGATGAAAAACTGTTTTTT
V gene: TRBV29-1; clone size: NA; J gene: TRBJ1-1; D gene: NA; CDR3 protein: CSVSTVNTEAFF; CDR3 DNA: TGCAGCGTTTCTACGGTGAACACTGAAGCTTTCTTT
V gene: TRBV29-1; clone size: NA; J gene: TRBJ2-5; D gene: TRBD2; CDR3 protein: CSATSGGMKTQYF; CDR3 DNA: TGCAGCGCCACTAGCGGGGGCATGAAGACCCAGTACTTC
V gene: TRBV12-3/TRBV12-4; clone size: NA; J gene: TRBJ2-6; D gene: NA; CDR3 protein: CASSLLTTTSGTNVLTF; CDR3 DNA: TGTGCCAGCAGTTTATTGACAACTACCTCTGGGACCAACGTCCTGACTTTC
V gene: TRBV4-2; clone size: many; J gene: TRBJ2-5; D gene: NA; CDR3 protein: CASSRNQQETQYF; CDR3 DNA: TGTGCCAGCAGCCGCAACCAGCAAGAGACCCAGTACTTC
V gene: TRBV20-1; clone size: NA; J gene: TRBJ2-5; D gene: TRBD2; CDR3 protein: CSARIGTSGRKETQYF; CDR3 DNA: TGCAGTGCTAGAATCGGGACTAGCGGGCGGAAAGAGACCCAGTACTTC
V gene: TRBV27; clone size: NA; J gene: TRBJ2-7; D gene: NA; CDR3 protein: CASSLYGKGYEQYF; CDR3 DNA: TGTGCCAGCAGTTTGTACGGTAAAGGCTACGAGCAGTACTTC
V gene: TRBV20-1; clone size: many; J gene: TRBJ1-5; D gene: NA; CDR3 protein: CSARENRGRHQPQHF; CDR3 DNA: TGCAGTGCTAGAGAAAATAGAGGACGCCATCAGCCCCAGCATTTT
V gene: TRBV2; clone size: many; J gene: TRBJ1-1; D gene: NA; CDR3 protein: CASRDSRTEAFF; CDR3 DNA: TGTGCCAGCCGTGACAGCAGGACTGAAGCTTTCTTT
V gene: TRBV18; clone size: many; J gene: TRBJ1-2; D gene: NA; CDR3 protein: CASSPATEYGYTF; CDR3 DNA: TGTGCCAGCTCACCAGCAACGGAATATGGCTACACCTTC
V gene: TRBV11-2; clone size: once; J gene: TRBJ2-3; D gene: TRBD1; CDR3 protein: CASSLVAFGTGNTDTQYF; CDR3 DNA: TGTGCCAGCAGCTTAGTAGCGTTTGGGACAGGGAACACAGATACGCAGTATTTT
V gene: TRBV11-2; clone size: many; J gene: TRBJ1-1; D gene: NA; CDR3 protein: CASSLHLRQISGAFF; CDR3 DNA: TGTGCCAGCAGCTTACACCTTAGACAAATATCTGGAGCTTTCTTT
V gene: TRBV7-9; clone size: NA; J gene: TRBJ2-2; D gene: NA; CDR3 protein: CASSFSFREVKTGELFF; CDR3 DNA: TGTGCCAGCAGCTTCTCCTTCCGGGAAGTAAAGACCGGGGAGCTGTTTTTT
V gene: TRBV19; clone size: NA; J gene: TRBJ1-2; D gene: TRBD1; CDR3 protein: CASRDARGTAYGYTF; CDR3 DNA: TGTGCCAGTAGAGACGCCCGTGGGACAGCCTATGGCTACACCTTC
V gene: TRBV28; clone size: few; J gene: TRBJ1-4; D gene: NA; CDR3 protein: CASLQDANEKLFF; CDR3 DNA: TGTGCCAGCCTTCAGGATGCTAATGAAAAACTGTTTTTT
V gene: TRBV10-2; clone size: many; J gene: TRBJ2-7; D gene: TRBD1; CDR3 protein: CASSMQGVLYEQYF; CDR3 DNA: TGCGCCAGCAGTATGCAGGGGGTACTCTACGAGCAGTACTTC
V gene: TRBV2; clone size: many; J gene: TRBJ1-3; D gene: TRBD1; CDR3 protein: CASSSQGTGLGNTIYF; CDR3 DNA: TGTGCCAGCAGTTCCCAGGGGACAGGGCTTGGAAACACCATATATTTT
V gene: TRBV12-3/TRBV12-4; clone size: NA; J gene: TRBJ1-5; D gene: NA; CDR3 protein: CASSFNSNQPQHF; CDR3 DNA: TGTGCCAGCAGTTTCAATAGCAATCAGCCCCAGCATTTT
V gene: TRBV7-2; clone size: few; J gene: TRBJ2-1; D gene: NA; CDR3 protein: CASSLIGRNEQFF; CDR3 DNA: TGTGCCAGCAGCTTAATTGGAAGGAATGAGCAGTTCTTC
V gene: TRBV28; clone size: few; J gene: TRBJ1-2; D gene: NA; CDR3 protein: CAAARQINYGYTF; CDR3 DNA: TGTGCGGCGGCCCGACAGATTAACTATGGCTACACCTTC
V gene: TRBV12-3/TRBV12-4; clone size: NA; J gene: TRBJ2-1; D gene: NA; CDR3 protein: CASSLASSTNEQFF; CDR3 DNA: TGTGCCAGCAGTTTAGCGAGTTCCACCAATGAGCAGTTCTTC
V gene: TRBV5-1; clone size: many; J gene: TRBJ2-3; D gene: NA; CDR3 protein: CASSYRDTTDTQYF; CDR3 DNA: TGCGCCAGCAGCTACCGGGACACCACAGATACGCAGTATTTT
V gene: TRBV7-2; clone size: many; J gene: TRBJ1-2; D gene: NA; CDR3 protein: CASSLAWQAQDGYTF; CDR3 DNA: TGTGCCAGCAGCTTAGCGTGGCAGGCCCAGGATGGCTACACCTTC
V gene: TRBV12-3/TRBV12-4; clone size: NA; J gene: TRBJ2-7; D gene: TRBD1; CDR3 protein: CASSFGTGTYEQYF; CDR3 DNA: TGTGCCAGCAGTTTCGGGACAGGGACGTACGAGCAGTACTTC
V gene: TRBV7-2; clone size: many; J gene: TRBJ2-3; D gene: TRBD2; CDR3 protein: CASSSSGGASDTQYF; CDR3 DNA: TGTGCCAGCAGCTCTAGCGGGGGGGCATCAGATACGCAGTATTTT
V gene: TRBV28; clone size: NA; J gene: TRBJ2-3; D gene: TRBD2; CDR3 protein: CASSLGLAASTDTQYF; CDR3 DNA: TGTGCCAGCAGTTTGGGCCTAGCGGCTAGCACAGATACGCAGTATTTT
V gene: TRBV30; clone size: few; J gene: TRBJ2-7; D gene: TRBD1; CDR3 protein: CAWSPRDSYYEQYF; CDR3 DNA: TGTGCCTGGAGCCCCCGGGACAGTTACTACGAGCAGTACTTC
V gene: TRBV19; clone size: few; J gene: TRBJ1-1; D gene: NA; CDR3 protein: CASTATGRNTEAFF; CDR3 DNA: TGTGCCAGTACCGCAACGGGGAGGAACACTGAAGCTTTCTTT
V gene: TRBV20-1; clone size: many; J gene: TRBJ2-1; D gene: NA; CDR3 protein: CSVLTPGTEQFF; CDR3 DNA: TGCAGTGTCCTGACCCCCGGGACAGAGCAGTTCTTC
V gene: TRBV29-1; clone size: many; J gene: TRBJ1-3; D gene: TRBD1; CDR3 protein: CSVAYRGLSGNTIYF; CDR3 DNA: TGCAGCGTTGCCTACAGGGGTCTCTCTGGAAACACCATATATTTT
V gene: TRBV19; clone size: NA; J gene: TRBJ2-2; D gene: NA; CDR3 protein: CASSIAGRDGGELFF; CDR3 DNA: TGTGCCAGTAGTATAGCCGGAAGGGACGGCGGGGAGCTGTTTTTT
V gene: TRBV4-1; clone size: many; J gene: TRBJ2-5; D gene: TRBD2; CDR3 protein: CASSQGGGLAWETQYF; CDR3 DNA: TGCGCCAGCAGCCAAGGTGGAGGACTAGCGTGGGAGACCCAGTACTTC
V gene: TRBV18; clone size: NA; J gene: TRBJ2-7; D gene: TRBD1; CDR3 protein: CASSDRDSTYQQYF; CDR3 DNA: TGTGCCAGCTCGGACCGGGACAGTACCTATCAGCAGTACTTC
V gene: TRBV20-1; clone size: few; J gene: TRBJ1-3; D gene: TRBD1; CDR3 protein: CSARDQGAPGNTIYF; CDR3 DNA: TGCAGTGCTAGAGATCAGGGGGCGCCCGGAAACACCATATATTTT
V gene: TRBV7-2; clone size: many; J gene: TRBJ1-5; D gene: TRBD1; CDR3 protein: CASSQGGSGNQPQHF; CDR3 DNA: TGTGCCAGCAGCCAAGGGGGCTCGGGCAATCAGCCCCAGCATTTT
V gene: TRBV13; clone size: many; J gene: TRBJ2-1; D gene: TRBD2; CDR3 protein: CASSGLARTYNEQFF; CDR3 DNA: TGTGCCAGCAGCGGACTAGCGCGCACCTACAATGAGCAGTTCTTC
V gene: TRBV12-5; clone size: many; J gene: TRBJ2-1; D gene: NA; CDR3 protein: CASGLSTRPAPNEQFF; CDR3 DNA: TGTGCTAGTGGTTTGTCGACTAGACCGGCCCCAAATGAGCAGTTCTTC
V gene: TRBV7-2; clone size: many; J gene: TRBJ1-3; D gene: NA; CDR3 protein: CASSLLGNTIYF; CDR3 DNA: TGTGCCAGCAGCTTACTCGGAAACACCATATATTTT
V gene: TRBV20-1; clone size: many; J gene: TRBJ1-1; D gene: NA; CDR3 protein: CSARAFGGVNTEAFF; CDR3 DNA: TGCAGTGCTAGAGCATTTGGGGGGGTGAACACTGAAGCTTTCTTT
V gene: TRBV7-2; clone size: many; J gene: TRBJ1-3; D gene: TRBD1; CDR3 protein: CASSPDRGGNTIYF; CDR3 DNA: TGTGCCAGCAGCCCGGACAGGGGAGGAAACACCATATATTTT
V gene: TRBV27; clone size: few; J gene: TRBJ2-2; D gene: TRBD1; CDR3 protein: CASSLLDRGRANTGELFF; CDR3 DNA: TGTGCCAGCAGTTTATTGGACAGGGGGAGAGCGAACACCGGGGAGCTGTTTTTT
V gene: TRBV12-3/TRBV12-4; clone size: many; J gene: TRBJ1-5; D gene: NA; CDR3 protein: CASSVTDGNQPQHF; CDR3 DNA: TGTGCCAGCAGTGTGACAGACGGGAATCAGCCCCAGCATTTT
V gene: TRBV28; clone size: NA; J gene: TRBJ1-6; D gene: NA; CDR3 protein: CASNSVYSYNSPLHF; CDR3 DNA: TGTGCCAGCAACAGCGTTTACTCCTATAATTCACCCCTCCACTTT
V gene: TRBV2; clone size: few; J gene: TRBJ2-5; D gene: TRBD2; CDR3 protein: CASSKTASGTQETQYF; CDR3 DNA: TGTGCCAGCAGTAAAACGGCTAGCGGAACCCAAGAGACCCAGTACTTC
V gene: TRBV20-1; clone size: few; J gene: TRBJ2-3; D gene: NA; CDR3 protein: CSGPSDNTDTQYF; CDR3 DNA: TGCAGTGGTCCCTCCGACAACACAGATACGCAGTATTTT
V gene: TRBV5-6; clone size: many; J gene: TRBJ2-7; D gene: TRBD1; CDR3 protein: CASSLLVDRDRTYEQYF; CDR3 DNA: TGTGCCAGCAGTCTCTTGGTGGATCGGGACAGGACCTACGAGCAGTACTTC
V gene: TRBV28; clone size: many; J gene: TRBJ2-1; D gene: NA; CDR3 protein: CASSSRVPRNEQFF; CDR3 DNA: TGTGCCAGCAGTTCAAGAGTCCCTCGCAATGAGCAGTTCTTC
V gene: TRBV7-9; clone size: many; J gene: TRBJ2-1; D gene: NA; CDR3 protein: CASIRTLGDLPNEQFF; CDR3 DNA: TGTGCCAGCATCCGGACCCTCGGGGACCTCCCCAATGAGCAGTTCTTC